These 13 T cell receptor beta chains originate from one sample sequenced in a study of blood T cell repertoires in COVID-19. Produced via immunoSEQ multiplex PCR; TCRdb's table is partial and in-frame only. The table shows more than 250,000 clones, with more than 70% occurring only once. Sequenced material: PBMCs or T cells enriched from blood (not recorded which). These TCRs come from a woman aged 40-49 years with acute COVID-19.

The V call is TRBV2, the J call TRBJ2-1, with 10 positions matching TRBD2. V trimming: 3 bases; J trimming: 5 bases; junction bases outside the gene matches: 7. Germline CDR1 is SNHLY and CDR2 is FYNNEI. The CDR3 contains 16 residues. The CDR3 protein is CASSDPSGRLDNEQFF. CDR3 coding DNA: TGTGCCAGCAGTGACCCTAGCGGGAGATTGGACAATGAGCAGTTCTTC.

V is TRBV7-8 and J is TRBJ2-2, with D perhaps TRBD1 (5 bases). There are 18 residues in the CDR3. Between the trimmed V and J ends, which lost 1 base and 1 base, there was a span of 16 bases. Germline V gene sequence: CDR1 SGHVS, CDR2 FQNEAQ. This CDR3 reads CASSLGADSFKNTGELFF. The CDR3 bases are TGTGCCAGCAGCTTAGGGGCCGACAGTTTTAAGAACACCGGGGAGCTGTTTTTT.

The V gene is TRBV27, the J gene TRBJ2-1; 14 bases map to TRBD2. V lost 5 bases, J lost 3 bases, and 9 bases stayed unmatched. The CDR3 contains 18 residues. Germline V lookup: CDR1 MNHEY, CDR2 SMNVEV (reference sequence). The CDR3 nucleotides are TGTGCCAGCAGTCGGAAGCCGGGACTAGCGGGAGACTACAATGAGCAGTTCTTC. Translating gives CASSRKPGLAGDYNEQFF.

This chain links TRBV5-5 with TRBJ2-5; 8 nucleotides agree with TRBD1. The ends lost 2 bases at V and 4 bases at J; junction bases unmatched: 4. The germline CDR1 and CDR2 sequences are SGHKS and YYEKEE (reference sequence). CDR3 length equals 14 residues. The CDR3 DNA sequence: TGTGCCAGCAGCTTCAGGGGGCCGGGAGAGACCCAGTACTTC. Its protein product is CASSFRGPGETQYF.

J is TRBJ2-1 and V is TRBV20-1; 9 bases map to TRBD1. The CDR3 contains 15 residues. V lost 3 bases to trimming and J lost 8 bases; unmatched junction nucleotides: 11. CDR1 is DFQATT and CDR2 is SNEGSKA in the germline V gene (reference sequence). Here the CDR3 reads CSASFSRTGVDEQFF. The CDR3 DNA reads TGCAGTGCTAGTTTCTCCCGGACAGGGGTGGATGAGCAGTTCTTC.

For this clone: The same CDR3 also results from other DNA sequences found in this sample. The rearrangement joins TRBV15 to TRBJ1-1; weak D call: TRBD1 (5 bases). The length of the CDR3 is 13 residues. Per the germline V gene, CDR1 is LNHNV and CDR2 is YYDKDF (reference sequence). Trimming shortened V by 0 bases and J by 5 bases, and 7 bases separated the two germline ends. The CDR3: CATSRDRGTEAFF. CDR3 nucleotide sequence: TGTGCCACCAGCAGAGATCGGGGGACTGAAGCTTTCTTT.

The rearrangement links TRBV20-1 to TRBJ2-1, with TRBD2 matching over 8 bases. From germline, CDR1 is DFQATT and CDR2 SNEGSKA (reference sequence). The CDR3 is made up of 11 amino acids. Unmatched junction bases numbered 5, after V lost 6 bases and J lost 10 bases. The CDR3 reads CSAGGGQEQFF. CDR3 DNA sequence: TGCAGTGCCGGGGGGGGGCAGGAGCAGTTCTTC.

This sequence joins TRBV11-2 and TRBJ1-1; TRBD1 might be the D (6 bases). Germline lookup yields CDR1 SGHAT and CDR2 FQNNGV. This CDR3 contains 15 residues. The germline V and J ends were trimmed by 4 bases and 1 base, with 13 bases remaining between them. The CDR3 nucleotides are TGTGCCAGCAGCTCGAATCGACAGGAGAACACTGAAGCTTTCTTT. It codes for CASSSNRQENTEAFF.

V is TRBV5-4 and J is TRBJ2-1; 14 bases line up with TRBD2. J was trimmed by 8 bases and V by 5 bases; bases with no gene match: 6. This CDR3 has 15 amino acids. The germline gives CDR1 SGHNT, CDR2 YYREEE (reference sequence). The CDR3 spells CASSSGTSGRYEQFF. The CDR3 nucleotides read TGTGCCAGCAGTTCCGGGACTAGCGGGAGATATGAGCAGTTCTTC.

The chain employs TRBV28 and TRBJ1-2; D is ambiguous. The CDR3 loop spans 14 amino acids. The V end lost 4 bases, the J end lost 2 bases, and 11 bases lay between the germline ends. Germline values: CDR1 MDHEN, CDR2 SYDVKM. CDR3 coding DNA: TGTGCCAGCAGTTCTGACACCCCGAACTATGGCTACACCTTC. This sequence encodes CASSSDTPNYGYTF.

The chain uses TRBV27 and TRBJ2-5; no clear D. Germline V gives CDR1 MNHEY, CDR2 SMNVEV (reference sequence). The CDR3 length is 13 residues. V was cut by 4 bases and J by 0 bases, with 6 bases left in between. The CDR3: CASSSYYQETQYF. The CDR3 DNA is TGTGCCAGCAGTTCCTACTACCAAGAGACCCAGTACTTC.

V gene TRBV10-3 combines with J gene TRBJ1-1; D is unresolved. Trimming shortened V by 4 bases and J by 1 base, and 7 bases separated the two germline ends. The CDR3 spans 13 residues. Germline values: CDR1 ENHRY, CDR2 SYGVKD. The CDR3 loop is CAISVGRNTEAFF. In DNA, the CDR3 is TGTGCCATCAGTGTTGGCAGGAACACTGAAGCTTTCTTT.

This clone has just one count. The chain is built from TRBV3-1 (or the pseudogene TRBV3-2) and TRBJ2-5; the D gene is possibly TRBD2 (5 bases). The CDR3 is 13 amino acids. Germline V gives CDR1 LGHDT, CDR2 YNNKEL (reference sequence). The V end lost 2 bases, the J end lost 4 bases, and 8 bases lay between the germline ends. The CDR3 coding sequence is TGTGCCAGCAGCCAATGGCGGGTAGAGACCCAGTACTTC. Its protein product is CASSQWRVETQYF.